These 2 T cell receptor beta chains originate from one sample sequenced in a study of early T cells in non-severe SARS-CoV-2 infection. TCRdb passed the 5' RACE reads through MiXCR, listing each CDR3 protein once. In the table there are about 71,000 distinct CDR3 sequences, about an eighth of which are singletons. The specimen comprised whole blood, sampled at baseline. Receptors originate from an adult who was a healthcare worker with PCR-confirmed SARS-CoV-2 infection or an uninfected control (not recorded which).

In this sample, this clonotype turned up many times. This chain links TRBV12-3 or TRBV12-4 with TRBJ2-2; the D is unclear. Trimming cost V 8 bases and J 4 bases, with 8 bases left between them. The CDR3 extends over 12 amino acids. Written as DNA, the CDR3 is TGTGCCAGCCGATCCGCCACCGGGGAGCTGTTTTTT. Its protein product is CASRSATGELFF.

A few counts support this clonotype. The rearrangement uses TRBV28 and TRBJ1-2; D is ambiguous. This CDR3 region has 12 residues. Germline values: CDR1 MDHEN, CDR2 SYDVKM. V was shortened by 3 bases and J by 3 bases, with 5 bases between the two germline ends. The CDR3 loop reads CASSFVDYGYTF. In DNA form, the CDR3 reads TGTGCCAGCAGTTTTGTCGACTATGGCTACACCTTC.